The rows below give T cell receptor beta chains drawn from one sample of a study of shared clonotypes between healthy human individuals. The protocol was immunoSEQ multiplex PCR, while the TCRdb copy is restricted to in-frame clones and leaves out a portion. The table has roughly 2 million clones, under 97% seen once. What was sequenced was naive CD4+ T cells sorted from blood. Receptors were obtained from a man younger than 35 in good health. Each CDR3 is given with its conserved first and last residue. D genes are given only for firm matches. Not all rows give a size; the values are once, few, many and, for expanded clones, a class.

>TRBD1|TRBV13|TRBJ1-2|.
CASSRDRGVYGYTF
TGTGCCAGCAGCAGGGACAGAGGGGTATATGGCTACACCTTC
>.|TRBV6-5|TRBJ1-4|.
CASSLMTGVDEKLFF
TGTGCCAGCAGTCTTATGACAGGAGTGGACGAAAAACTGTTTTTT
>.|TRBV2|TRBJ1-5|.
CASTLEGDSNQPQHF
TGTGCCAGCACCTTAGAGGGGGATAGCAATCAGCCCCAGCATTTT
>.|TRBV6-1|TRBJ2-7|.
CASSDHGPKPTGEQYF
TGTGCCAGCAGTGACCACGGACCAAAACCCACGGGGGAGCAGTACTTC
>.|TRBV30|TRBJ1-5|.
CACSGTPNQPQHF
TGTGCCTGCTCCGGGACACCCAATCAGCCCCAGCATTTT
>.|TRBV30|TRBJ2-4|.
CAWSALATTKNIQYF
TGTGCCTGGAGTGCTCTAGCGACTACCAAAAACATTCAGTACTTC
>.|TRBV27|TRBJ2-6|.
CASSFRAGANVLTF
TGTGCCAGCAGTTTCAGGGCTGGGGCCAACGTCCTGACTTTC
>.|TRBV2|TRBJ2-1|.
CASSESGRGIGDEQFF
TGTGCCAGCAGTGAATCGGGGCGTGGGATTGGCGATGAGCAGTTCTTC
>.|TRBV14|TRBJ2-3|.
CASSQDGMHTQYF
TGTGCCAGCAGCCAAGACGGTATGCATACGCAGTATTTT
>TRBD1|TRBV5-1|TRBJ2-3|.
CASRDGQGMQYF
TGCGCCAGCAGGGATGGACAGGGGATGCAGTATTTT
>.|TRBV7-9|TRBJ1-1|.
CASSLGQSTEAFF
TGTGCCAGCAGCTTAGGACAGAGCACTGAAGCTTTCTTT
>TRBD2|TRBV11-2|TRBJ2-1|once
CASSFIAGGYSYNEQFF
TGTGCCAGCAGCTTCATAGCGGGGGGCTACTCCTACAATGAGCAGTTCTTC
>.|TRBV10-3|TRBJ1-1|.
CAISEWGPTEAFF
TGTGCCATCAGTGAGTGGGGCCCGACTGAAGCTTTCTTT
>.|TRBV10-1|TRBJ2-3|.
CASSESTGYTQYF
TGCGCCAGCAGTGAGTCGACCGGGTACACGCAGTATTTT
>.|TRBV11-2|TRBJ2-7|.
CASSLGNRPGAVSYEQYF
TGTGCCAGCAGCTTAGGGAACCGGCCAGGGGCCGTCTCCTACGAGCAGTACTTC
>.|TRBV6-1|TRBJ2-7|once
CASSEWGQTDYEQYF
TGTGCCAGCAGTGAATGGGGGCAGACCGACTACGAGCAGTACTTC
>TRBD1|TRBV28|TRBJ1-1|.
CASSLADRALRSEAFF
TGTGCCAGCAGTTTGGCCGACAGGGCGCTGAGGAGTGAAGCTTTCTTT
>.|TRBV2|TRBJ1-5|few
CASSGGGQPQHF
TGTGCCAGCAGTGGGGGGGGTCAGCCCCAGCATTTT
>TRBD2|TRBV27|TRBJ2-3|.
CASRRLAGFADTQYF
TGTGCCAGTAGAAGACTAGCGGGGTTCGCAGATACGCAGTATTTT
>.|TRBV10-3|TRBJ1-2|once
CAISESVKPYGYTF
TGTGCCATCAGTGAGTCGGTCAAACCCTATGGCTACACCTTC
>.|TRBV27|TRBJ2-2|.
CASSYRRGQNTGELFF
TGTGCCAGCAGTTATCGGAGGGGACAGAACACCGGGGAGCTGTTTTTT
>.|TRBV6-6|TRBJ2-5|once
CASSRGTPQETQYF
TGTGCCAGCAGTCGCGGGACACCACAAGAGACCCAGTACTTC
>.|TRBV7-9|TRBJ1-1|.
CASSSLSQAFF
TGTGCCAGCAGCTCCCTTTCGCAAGCTTTCTTT
>.|TRBV27|TRBJ1-4|.
CASSAGRREKLFF
TGTGCCAGCAGTGCAGGACGGCGGGAAAAACTGTTTTTT
>.|TRBV4-1|TRBJ2-3|.
CASSPRGRGQIQGDTQYF
TGCGCCAGCAGCCCGCGGGGACGGGGGCAAATTCAAGGAGATACGCAGTATTTT
>TRBD1|TRBV28|TRBJ2-5|.
CASSPGQVELQTQYF
TGTGCCAGCAGTCCGGGACAGGTCGAACTGCAGACCCAGTACTTC
>.|TRBV10-1|TRBJ2-1|.
CASSSYNEQFF
TGCGCTTCGAGCTCCTACAATGAGCAGTTCTTC
>.|TRBV2|TRBJ2-2|.
CARQGSRTGELFF
TGTGCCAGGCAGGGCAGCAGGACCGGGGAGCTGTTTTTT
>.|TRBV30|TRBJ1-1|.
CAWTGVSTEAFF
TGTGCCTGGACGGGGGTTTCCACTGAAGCTTTCTTT
>TRBD1|TRBV28|TRBJ2-1|.
CASSLRAQGWFF
TGTGCCAGCAGTTTAAGGGCACAGGGGTGGTTCTTC